The following is a TCR beta chain sequence with its context. Using immunoSEQ multiplex PCR, the repertoire was profiled, and TCRdb retains in-frame clones only, with some absent. Of some 120,000 clones listed, about nine tenths are singletons. The entry originates in a study of control samples from healthy donors and cancer patients. V shed 4 bases and J shed 0 bases, with 7 bases lying between them. Germline V gives CDR1 MNHEY, CDR2 SVGEGT. The CDR3 is made up of 15 amino acids. This rearrangement joins TRBV6-2 or TRBV6-3 to TRBJ2-6; a possible D gene is TRBD1 (5 bases). Specimen: blood. This clonotype was sampled from a man in his forties in good health. In nucleotides, the CDR3 is TGTGCCAGCAGTTGGGGCCTCTCTGGGGCCAACGTCCTGACTTTC. Translation gives CASSWGLSGANVLTF.